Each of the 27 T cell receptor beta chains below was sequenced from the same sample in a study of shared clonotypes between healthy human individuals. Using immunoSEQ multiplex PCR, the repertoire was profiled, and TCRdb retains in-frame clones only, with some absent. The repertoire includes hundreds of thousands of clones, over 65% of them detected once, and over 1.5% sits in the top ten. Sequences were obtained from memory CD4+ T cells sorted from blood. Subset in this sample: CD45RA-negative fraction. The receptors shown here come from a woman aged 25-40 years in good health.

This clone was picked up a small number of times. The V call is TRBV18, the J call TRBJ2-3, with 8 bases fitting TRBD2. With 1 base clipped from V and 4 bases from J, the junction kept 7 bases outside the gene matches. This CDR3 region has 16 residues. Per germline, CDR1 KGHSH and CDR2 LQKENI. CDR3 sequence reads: CASSPRQRERADTQYF. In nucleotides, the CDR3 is TGTGCCAGCTCACCACGACAGCGGGAGAGGGCAGATACGCAGTATTTT.

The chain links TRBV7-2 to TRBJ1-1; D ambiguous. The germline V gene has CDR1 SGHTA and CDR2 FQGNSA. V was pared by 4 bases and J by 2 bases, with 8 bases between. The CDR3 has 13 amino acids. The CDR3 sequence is CASSSRINTEAFF. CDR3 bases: TGTGCCAGCAGCTCAAGGATCAACACTGAAGCTTTCTTT.

Written as DNA, the CDR3 is TGTGCCAGCAGCGTACGTTCCGGGGAGCTGTTTTTT. Translated: CASSVRSGELFF. The rearrangement joins TRBV9 to TRBJ2-2; D is unclear. CDR3 length equals 12 residues. Germline V gene lookup returns CDR1 SGDLS and CDR2 YYNGEE. V was pared by 1 base and J by 6 bases, with 4 bases between.

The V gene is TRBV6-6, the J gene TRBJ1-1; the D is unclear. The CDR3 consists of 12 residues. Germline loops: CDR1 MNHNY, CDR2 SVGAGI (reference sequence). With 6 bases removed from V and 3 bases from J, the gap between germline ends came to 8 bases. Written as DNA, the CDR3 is TGTGCCAGCAGCCCCCGGGACACTGAAGCTTTCTTT. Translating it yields CASSPRDTEAFF.

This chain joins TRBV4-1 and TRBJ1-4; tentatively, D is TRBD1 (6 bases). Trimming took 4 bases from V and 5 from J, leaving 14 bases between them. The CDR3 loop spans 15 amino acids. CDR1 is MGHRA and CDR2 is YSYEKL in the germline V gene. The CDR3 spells CASSPRGFSNEKLFF. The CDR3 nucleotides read TGCGCCAGCAGCCCCAGGGGTTTTTCAAATGAAAAACTGTTTTTT.

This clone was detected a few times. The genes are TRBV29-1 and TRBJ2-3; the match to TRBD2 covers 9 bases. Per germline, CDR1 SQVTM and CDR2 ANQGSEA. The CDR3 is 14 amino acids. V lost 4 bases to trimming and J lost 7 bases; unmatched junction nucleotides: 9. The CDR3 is CSVVELAGGNTQYF. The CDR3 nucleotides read TGCAGCGTTGTAGAACTAGCGGGCGGGAATACGCAGTATTTT.

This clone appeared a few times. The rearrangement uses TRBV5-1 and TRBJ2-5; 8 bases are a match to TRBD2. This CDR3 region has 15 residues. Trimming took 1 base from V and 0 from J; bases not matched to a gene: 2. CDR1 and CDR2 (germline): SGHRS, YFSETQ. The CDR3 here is CASSLLAGYQETQYF. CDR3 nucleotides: TGCGCCAGCAGCTTGTTAGCGGGATACCAAGAGACCCAGTACTTC.

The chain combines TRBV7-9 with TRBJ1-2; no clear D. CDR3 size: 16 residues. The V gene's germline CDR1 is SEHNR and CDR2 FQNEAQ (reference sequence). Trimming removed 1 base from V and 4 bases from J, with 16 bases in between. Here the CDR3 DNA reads TGTGCCAGCAGCTTAGGGACCACGGAAGCTAGCTATGGCTACACCTTC. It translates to CASSLGTTEASYGYTF.

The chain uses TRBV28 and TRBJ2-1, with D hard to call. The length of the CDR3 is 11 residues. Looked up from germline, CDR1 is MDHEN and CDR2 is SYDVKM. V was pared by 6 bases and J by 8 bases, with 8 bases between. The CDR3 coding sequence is TGTGCCAGCAGGGTAGGGTATGAGCAGTTCTTC. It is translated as CASRVGYEQFF.

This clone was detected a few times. The CDR3 reads CASSHLVGGNYEQYF. CDR3 bases: TGTGCCAGCAGTCACCTAGTGGGAGGGAACTACGAGCAGTACTTC. J is TRBJ2-7 and V is TRBV28, with TRBD2 matching 7 bases. After removal of 5 bases from V and 3 bases from J, the junction contained 10 bases not matched to a gene. The CDR3 is 15 residues long. Per the germline V gene, CDR1 is MDHEN and CDR2 is SYDVKM. The whole variable domain, filled in from reference TRBV28 and TRBJ2-7, reads DVKVTQSSRYLVKRTGEKVFLECVQDMDHENMFWYRQDPGLGLRLIYFSYDVKMKEKGDIPEGYSVSREKKERFSLILESASTNQTSMYLCASSHLVGGNYEQYFGPGTRLTVT.

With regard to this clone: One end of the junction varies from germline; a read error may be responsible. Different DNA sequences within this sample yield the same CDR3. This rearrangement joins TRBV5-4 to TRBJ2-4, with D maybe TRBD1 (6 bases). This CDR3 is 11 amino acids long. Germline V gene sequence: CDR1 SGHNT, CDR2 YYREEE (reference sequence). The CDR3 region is CASSLGDIQYF. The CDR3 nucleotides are TGTGCCAGCAGCTTGGGGGACATCCAGTACTTC. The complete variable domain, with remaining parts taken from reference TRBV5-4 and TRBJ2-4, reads ETGVTQSPTHLIKTRGQQVTLRCSSQSGHNTVSWYQQALGQGPQFIFQYYREEENGRGNFPPRFSGLQFPNYSSELNVNALELDDSALYLCASSLGDIQYFGAGTRLSVL.

CDR3: CASSTGLIETDTQYF. The CDR3 DNA reads TGTGCCAGCAGCACAGGACTTATCGAGACAGATACGCAGTATTTT. The rearrangement links TRBV5-8 to TRBJ2-3, with D possibly being TRBD1 or TRBD2 (5 bases each). The germline CDR1 and CDR2 sequences are SGHTS and YDEGEE. Trimming took off 4 bases at V and 3 bases at J, with 15 bases between the two ends. This CDR3 contains 15 residues.

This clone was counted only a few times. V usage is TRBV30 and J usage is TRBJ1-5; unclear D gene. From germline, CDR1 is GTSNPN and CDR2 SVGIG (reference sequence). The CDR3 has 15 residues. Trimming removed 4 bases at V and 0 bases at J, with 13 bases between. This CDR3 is CAWKWQTISNQPQHF. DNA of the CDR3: TGTGCCTGGAAATGGCAGACTATTAGCAATCAGCCCCAGCATTTT.

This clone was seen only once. The CDR3 sequence: CASTPPGGAVYGYTF. In nucleotides, the CDR3 is TGTGCCAGCACCCCCCCTGGAGGGGCGGTCTATGGCTACACCTTC. This rearrangement joins TRBV28 to TRBJ1-2, with D maybe TRBD1 (5 bases). The CDR3 runs 15 residues. The V gene's germline CDR1 is MDHEN and CDR2 SYDVKM. Trimming removed 7 bases from V and 4 bases from J, with 19 bases in between.

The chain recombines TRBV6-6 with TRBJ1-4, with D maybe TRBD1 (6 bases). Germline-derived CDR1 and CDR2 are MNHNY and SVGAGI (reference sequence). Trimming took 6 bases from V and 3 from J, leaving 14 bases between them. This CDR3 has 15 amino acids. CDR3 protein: CASSGGPGANEKLFF. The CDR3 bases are TGTGCCAGCAGCGGTGGTCCAGGGGCTAATGAAAAACTGTTTTTT.

Here the CDR3 DNA reads TGCGCCAGCAGCTTTAGCGGGTCCCAGTCTGGAAACACCATATATTTT. Residues: CASSFSGSQSGNTIYF. The gene calls are TRBV5-1 and TRBJ1-3; D is uncertain. The CDR3 is made up of 16 amino acids. V was pared by 2 bases and J by 1 base, with 13 bases between. Germline assignment: CDR1 SGHRS and CDR2 YFSETQ. Full variable domain (outside the CDR3, taken from reference TRBV5-1 and TRBJ1-3): KAGVTQTPRYLIKTRGQQVTLSCSPISGHRSVSWYQQTPGQGLQFLFEYFSETQRNKGNFPGRFSGRQFSNSRSEMNVSTLELGDSALYLCASSFSGSQSGNTIYFGEGSWLTVV.

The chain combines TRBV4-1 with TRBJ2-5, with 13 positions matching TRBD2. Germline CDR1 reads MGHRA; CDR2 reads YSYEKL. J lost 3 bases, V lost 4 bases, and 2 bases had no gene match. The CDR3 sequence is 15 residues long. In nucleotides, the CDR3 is TGCGCCAGCAGCCCCGGGACTAGCGGGGAAGAGACCCAGTACTTC. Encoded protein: CASSPGTSGEETQYF.

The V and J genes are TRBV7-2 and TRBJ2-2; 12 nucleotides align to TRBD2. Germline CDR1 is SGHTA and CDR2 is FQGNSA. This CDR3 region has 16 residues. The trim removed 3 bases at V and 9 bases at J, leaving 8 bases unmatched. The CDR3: CASSFHATSGSRELFF. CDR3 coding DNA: TGTGCCAGCAGCTTCCATGCGACTAGCGGGAGCCGGGAGCTGTTTTTT.

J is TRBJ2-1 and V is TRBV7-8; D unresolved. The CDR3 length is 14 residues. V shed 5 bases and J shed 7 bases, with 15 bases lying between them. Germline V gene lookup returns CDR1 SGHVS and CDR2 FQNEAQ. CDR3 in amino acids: CASSRNRNTNEQFF. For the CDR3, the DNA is TGTGCCAGCAGCCGTAACCGAAATACGAATGAGCAGTTCTTC. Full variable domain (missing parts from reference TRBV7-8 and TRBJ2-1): GAGVSQSPRYKVAKRGQDVALRCDPISGHVSLFWYQQALGQGPEFLTYFQNEAQLDKSGLPSDRFFAERPEGSVSTLKIQRTQQEDSAVYLCASSRNRNTNEQFFGPGTRLTVL.

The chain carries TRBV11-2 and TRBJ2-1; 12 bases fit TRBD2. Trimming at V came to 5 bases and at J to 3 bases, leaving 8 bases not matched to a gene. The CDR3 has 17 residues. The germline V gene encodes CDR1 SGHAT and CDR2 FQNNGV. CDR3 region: CASSPYMTSGSYNEQFF. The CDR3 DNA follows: TGTGCCAGCAGCCCCTATATGACTAGCGGGAGCTACAATGAGCAGTTCTTC.

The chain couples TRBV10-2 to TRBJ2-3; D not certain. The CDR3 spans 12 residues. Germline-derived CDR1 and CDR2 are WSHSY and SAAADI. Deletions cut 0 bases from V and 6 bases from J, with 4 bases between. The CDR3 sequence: CASSESMDTQYF. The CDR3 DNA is TGCGCCAGCAGTGAGTCGATGGATACGCAGTATTTT.

The chain's CDR3 is CASSQIAGVPNEQFF. CDR3 in DNA: TGCGCCAGCAGCCAAATAGCGGGAGTCCCCAATGAGCAGTTCTTC. The chain couples TRBV4-1 to TRBJ2-1; 9 bases agree with TRBD2. The J segment lost 6 bases and the V segment lost 2 bases, leaving 5 bases of the junction unmatched. CDR1 is MGHRA and CDR2 is YSYEKL in the germline V gene. The CDR3 has 15 residues.

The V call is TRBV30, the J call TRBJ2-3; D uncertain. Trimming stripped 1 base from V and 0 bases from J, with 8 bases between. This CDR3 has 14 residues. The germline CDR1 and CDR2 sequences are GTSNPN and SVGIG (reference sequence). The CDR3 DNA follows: TGTGCCTGGAGTGAGTTAACTAGCACAGATACGCAGTATTTT. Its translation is CAWSELTSTDTQYF.

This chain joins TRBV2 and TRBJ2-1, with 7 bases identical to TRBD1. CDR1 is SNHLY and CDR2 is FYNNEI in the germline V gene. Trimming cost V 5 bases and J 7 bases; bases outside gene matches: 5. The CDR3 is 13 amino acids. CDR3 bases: TGTGCCAGCAGTTTACAGGGGTCGAATGAGCAGTTCTTC. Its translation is CASSLQGSNEQFF.

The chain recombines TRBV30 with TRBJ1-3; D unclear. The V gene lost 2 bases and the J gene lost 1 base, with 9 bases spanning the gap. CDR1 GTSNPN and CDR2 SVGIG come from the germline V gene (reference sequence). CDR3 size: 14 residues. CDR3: CAWSQPGSGNTIYF. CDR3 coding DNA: TGTGCCTGGAGTCAACCGGGGTCTGGAAACACCATATATTTT.

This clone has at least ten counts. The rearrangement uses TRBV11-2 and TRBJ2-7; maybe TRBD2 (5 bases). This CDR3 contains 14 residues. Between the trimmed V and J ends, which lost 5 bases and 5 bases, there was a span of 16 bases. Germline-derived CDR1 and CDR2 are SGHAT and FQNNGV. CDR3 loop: CASSQMGSGDEQYF. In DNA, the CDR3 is TGTGCCAGCAGCCAGATGGGGAGCGGTGACGAGCAGTACTTC.

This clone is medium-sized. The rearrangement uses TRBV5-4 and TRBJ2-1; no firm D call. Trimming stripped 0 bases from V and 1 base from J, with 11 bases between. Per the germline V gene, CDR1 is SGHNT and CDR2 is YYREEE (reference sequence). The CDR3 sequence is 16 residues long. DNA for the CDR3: TGTGCCAGCAGCTTGGTGTCTTTGGGGTCCTACAATGAGCAGTTCTTC. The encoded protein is CASSLVSLGSYNEQFF.